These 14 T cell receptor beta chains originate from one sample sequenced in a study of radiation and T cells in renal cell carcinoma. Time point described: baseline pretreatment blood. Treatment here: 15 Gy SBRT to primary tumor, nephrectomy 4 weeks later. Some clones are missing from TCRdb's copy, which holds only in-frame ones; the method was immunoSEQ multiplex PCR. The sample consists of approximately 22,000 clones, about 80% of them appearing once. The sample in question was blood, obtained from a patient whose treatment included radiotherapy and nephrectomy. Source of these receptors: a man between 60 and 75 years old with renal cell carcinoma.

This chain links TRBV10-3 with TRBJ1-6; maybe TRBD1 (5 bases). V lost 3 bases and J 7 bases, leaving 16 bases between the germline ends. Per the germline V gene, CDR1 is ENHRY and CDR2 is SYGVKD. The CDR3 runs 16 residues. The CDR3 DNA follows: TGTGCCATCAGTGAAAGGGCGGACACTTTCAATTCACCCCTCCACTTT. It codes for CAISERADTFNSPLHF.

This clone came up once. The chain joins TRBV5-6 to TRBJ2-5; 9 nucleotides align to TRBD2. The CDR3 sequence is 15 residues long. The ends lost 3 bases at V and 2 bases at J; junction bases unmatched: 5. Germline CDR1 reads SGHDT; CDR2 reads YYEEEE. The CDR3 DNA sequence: TGTGCCAGCAGCTCTACTAGCGGGCCGCAAGAGACCCAGTACTTC. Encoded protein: CASSSTSGPQETQYF.

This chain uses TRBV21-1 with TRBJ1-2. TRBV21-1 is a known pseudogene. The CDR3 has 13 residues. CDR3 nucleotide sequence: TGTGCCAGCAGCAAACCTACGGGGGGTGGCTACACCTTC. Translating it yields CASSKPTGGGYTF.

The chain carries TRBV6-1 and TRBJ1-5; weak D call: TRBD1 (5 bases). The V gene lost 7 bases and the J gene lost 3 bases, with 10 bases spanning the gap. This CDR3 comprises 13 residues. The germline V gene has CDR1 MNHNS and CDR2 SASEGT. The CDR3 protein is CASMTGANQPQHF. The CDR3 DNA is TGTGCCAGCATGACCGGGGCCAATCAGCCCCAGCATTTT.

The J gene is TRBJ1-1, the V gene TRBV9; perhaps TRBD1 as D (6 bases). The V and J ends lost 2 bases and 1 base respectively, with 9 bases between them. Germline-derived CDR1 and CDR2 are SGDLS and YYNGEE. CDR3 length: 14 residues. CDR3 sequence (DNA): TGTGCCAGCAGCGTCACGGGACAGAACACTGAAGCTTTCTTT. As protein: CASSVTGQNTEAFF. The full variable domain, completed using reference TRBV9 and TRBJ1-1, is DSGVTQTPKHLITATGQRVTLRCSPRSGDLSVYWYQQSLDQGLQFLIQYYNGEERAKGNILERFSAQQFPDLHSELNLSSLELGDSALYFCASSVTGQNTEAFFGQGTRLTVV.

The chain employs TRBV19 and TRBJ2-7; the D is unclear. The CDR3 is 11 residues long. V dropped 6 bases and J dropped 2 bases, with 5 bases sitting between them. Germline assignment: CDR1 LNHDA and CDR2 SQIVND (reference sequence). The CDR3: CASSSAYEQYF. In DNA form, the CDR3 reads TGTGCCAGTAGCAGCGCCTACGAGCAGTACTTC.

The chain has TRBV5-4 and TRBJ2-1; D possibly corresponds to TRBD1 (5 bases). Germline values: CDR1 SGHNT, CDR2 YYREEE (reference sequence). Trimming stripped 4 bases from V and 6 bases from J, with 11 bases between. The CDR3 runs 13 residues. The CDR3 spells CASSLTVTNEQFF. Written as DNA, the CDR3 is TGTGCCAGCAGCCTGACAGTCACCAATGAGCAGTTCTTC.

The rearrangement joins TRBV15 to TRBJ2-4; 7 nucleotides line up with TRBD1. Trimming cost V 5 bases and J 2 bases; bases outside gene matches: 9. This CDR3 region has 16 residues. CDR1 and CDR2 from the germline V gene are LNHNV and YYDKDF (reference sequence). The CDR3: CATSVDRVGTKNIQYF. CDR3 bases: TGTGCCACCAGCGTCGACAGGGTCGGGACCAAAAACATTCAGTACTTC.

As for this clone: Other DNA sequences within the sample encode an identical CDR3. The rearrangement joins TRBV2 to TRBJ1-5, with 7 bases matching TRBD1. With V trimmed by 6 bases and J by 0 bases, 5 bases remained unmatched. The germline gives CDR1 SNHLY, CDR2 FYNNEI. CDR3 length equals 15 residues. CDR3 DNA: TGTGCCAGCAGGGCCGGGACAGATAGCAATCAGCCCCAGCATTTT. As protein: CASRAGTDSNQPQHF. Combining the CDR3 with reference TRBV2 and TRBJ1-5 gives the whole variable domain EPEVTQTPSHQVTQMGQEVILRCVPISNHLYFYWYRQILGQKVEFLVSFYNNEISEKSEIFDDQFSVERPDGSNFTLKIRSTKLEDSAMYFCASRAGTDSNQPQHFGDGTRLSIL.

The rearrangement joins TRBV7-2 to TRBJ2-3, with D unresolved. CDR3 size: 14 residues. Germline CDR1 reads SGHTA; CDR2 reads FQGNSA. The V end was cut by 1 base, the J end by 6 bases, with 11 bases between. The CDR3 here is CASSLGSSVDTQYF. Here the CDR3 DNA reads TGTGCCAGCAGCTTAGGGTCCTCGGTGGATACGCAGTATTTT.

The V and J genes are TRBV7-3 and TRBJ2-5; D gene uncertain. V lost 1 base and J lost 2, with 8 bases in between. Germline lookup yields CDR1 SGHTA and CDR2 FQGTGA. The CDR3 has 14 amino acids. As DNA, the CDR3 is TGTGCCAGCAGCTTAAGAGGAGATCAAGAGACCCAGTACTTC. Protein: CASSLRGDQETQYF.

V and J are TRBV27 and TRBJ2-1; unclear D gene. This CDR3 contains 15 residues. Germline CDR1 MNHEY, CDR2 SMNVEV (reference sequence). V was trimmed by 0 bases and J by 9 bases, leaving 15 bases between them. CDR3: CASSLSTQAAFEQFF. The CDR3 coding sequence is TGTGCCAGCAGTTTATCGACCCAGGCCGCATTTGAGCAGTTCTTC.

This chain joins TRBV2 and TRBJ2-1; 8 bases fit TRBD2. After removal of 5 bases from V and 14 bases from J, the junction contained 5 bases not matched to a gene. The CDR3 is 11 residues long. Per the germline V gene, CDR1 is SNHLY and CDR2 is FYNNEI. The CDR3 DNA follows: TGTGCCAGCAGTTACGGGACTAGAGAGTTCTTC. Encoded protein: CASSYGTREFF.

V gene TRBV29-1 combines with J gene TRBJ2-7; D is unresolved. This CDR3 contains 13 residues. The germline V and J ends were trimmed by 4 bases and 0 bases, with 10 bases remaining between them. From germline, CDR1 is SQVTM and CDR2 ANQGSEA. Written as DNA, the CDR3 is TGCAGCGTTGTCTCGCACTACTCCTACGAGCAGTACTTC. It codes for CSVVSHYSYEQYF.